The next 7 T cell receptor beta chains were all read from a single sample in a study of cytomegalovirus exposure and HLA in healthy donors. It was with 60 Vbeta and 13 Jbeta primers that the PCR ran. The protocol was immunoSEQ multiplex PCR, while the TCRdb copy is restricted to in-frame clones and leaves out a portion. The data hold 100,000 to 150,000 clones, with about four fifths observed a single time. Sequencing input: PBMCs. Source of these receptors: a woman between 40 and 55 years old in good health and CMV-seronegative.

The rearrangement uses TRBV5-6 and TRBJ1-6, with unresolved D. Germline CDR1 and CDR2: SGHDT and YYEEEE. Trimming took 2 bases from V and 2 from J, leaving 17 bases between them. This CDR3 has 18 residues. The CDR3 DNA is TGTGCCAGCAGCTTACTCGTCGGTAAAGAACCCTATAATTCACCCCTCCACTTT. Translated: CASSLLVGKEPYNSPLHF.

Concerning this clone itself: The junction and the germline gene differ at one end; a read error may be behind it. The chain combines TRBV11-2 with TRBJ2-7, with 8 bases fitting TRBD2. Germline lookup yields CDR1 SGHAT and CDR2 FQNNGV. CDR3 size: 14 residues. DNA of the CDR3: TGTGCCAGCAGCCTAGAGCGGGGGTCCTACGAGCAGTACTTC. It translates to CASSLERGSYEQYF.

The rearrangement uses TRBV6-1 and TRBJ2-3; D remains unclear. V shed 4 bases and J shed 6 bases, with 14 bases lying between them. The CDR3 length is 14 residues. Looked up from germline, CDR1 is MNHNS and CDR2 is SASEGT. The CDR3 DNA is TGTGCCAGCAGTGTTTGGTTGAGCTCGGATACGCAGTATTTT. This translates into CASSVWLSSDTQYF.

This chain uses TRBV14 with TRBJ1-1; D is possibly TRBD1 (5 bases). V gave up 0 bases and J gave up 5 bases, with 13 bases separating them. The CDR3 is made up of 15 amino acids. Germline V lookup: CDR1 SGHDN, CDR2 FVKESK. In DNA, the CDR3 is TGTGCCAGCAGCCAAGATGGAGGGGCCTCGACTGAAGCTTTCTTT. It specifies CASSQDGGASTEAFF. Full variable domain (remainder filled in from reference TRBV14 and TRBJ1-1): EAGVTQFPSHSVIEKGQTVTLRCDPISGHDNLYWYRRVMGKEIKFLLHFVKESKQDESGMPNNRFLAERTGGTYSTLKVQPAELEDSGVYFCASSQDGGASTEAFFGQGTRLTVV.

The gene calls are TRBV6-1 and TRBJ2-1; 9 positions agree with TRBD2. Germline V gene data show CDR1 as MNHNS and CDR2 as SASEGT. This CDR3 spans 15 amino acids. J lost 1 base, V lost 2 bases, and 0 bases had no gene match. The CDR3 is CASSELAGSYNEQFF. DNA for the CDR3: TGTGCCAGCAGTGAACTAGCGGGGTCCTACAATGAGCAGTTCTTC.

In nucleotides, the CDR3 is TGCGCCAGCAGCCCCCGGACTAGCGGGAGCCCCTACAATGAGCAGTTCTTC. Translating gives CASSPRTSGSPYNEQFF. The chain recombines TRBV5-1 with TRBJ2-1; 13 bases are a match to TRBD2. The V and J ends lost 4 bases and 2 bases, in that order; junction bases with no gene match: 6. This CDR3 spans 17 amino acids. Per germline, CDR1 SGHRS and CDR2 YFSETQ.

The rearrangement links TRBV10-3 to TRBJ2-3; TRBD2 is a possible D gene (6 bases). From germline, CDR1 is ENHRY and CDR2 SYGVKD. This CDR3 region has 13 residues. The V end lost 10 bases, the J end lost 4 bases, and 15 bases lay between the germline ends. CDR3 coding DNA: TGTGCCACCGGCGGCGGGGTGGCAGATACGCAGTATTTT. It specifies CATGGGVADTQYF.